This T cell receptor (beta chain) was recovered during a study of cytomegalovirus exposure and HLA in healthy donors. Regarding the study as a whole: While the bulk of TCR sequences proved rare, some public TCRs turned up in many donors.

With respect to this clone: The antigen remains unidentified.

TCRdb's copy holds only in-frame clones and misses some; the assay was immunoSEQ multiplex PCR. The sample consists of hundreds of thousands of clones, about 88% of them appearing once. The sample comprised PBMCs. This receptor was taken from a man aged 18 to 35 in good health and CMV-seropositive.

The CDR3 DNA reads as TGTGCCTCCTCGGGACAGGGGGAAGTCGATGAGCAGTTCTTC. Residues: CASSGQGEVDEQFF. The chain recombines TRBV6-1 with TRBJ2-1; 11 bases agree with TRBD1. Germline trimming cut 11 bases from V and 8 bases from J; bases unmatched to any gene: 11. The CDR3 length is 14 residues. Germline V gives CDR1 MNHNS, CDR2 SASEGT.